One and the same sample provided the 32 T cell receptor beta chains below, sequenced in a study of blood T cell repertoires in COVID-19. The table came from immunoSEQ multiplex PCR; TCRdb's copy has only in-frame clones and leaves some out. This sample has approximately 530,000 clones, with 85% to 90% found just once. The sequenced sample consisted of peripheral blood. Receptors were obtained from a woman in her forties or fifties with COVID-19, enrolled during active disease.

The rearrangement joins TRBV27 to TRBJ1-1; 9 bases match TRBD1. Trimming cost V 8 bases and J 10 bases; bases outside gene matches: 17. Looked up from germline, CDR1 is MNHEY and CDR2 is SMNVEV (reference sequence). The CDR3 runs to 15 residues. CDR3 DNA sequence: TGTGCCAGCCGTTGGACAGGACAGGGGCCCTACGGAGCTTTCTTT. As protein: CASRWTGQGPYGAFF.

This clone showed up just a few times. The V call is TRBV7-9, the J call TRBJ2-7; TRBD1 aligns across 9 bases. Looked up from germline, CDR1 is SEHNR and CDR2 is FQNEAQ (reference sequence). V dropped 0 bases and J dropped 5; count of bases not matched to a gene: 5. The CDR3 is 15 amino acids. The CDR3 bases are TGTGCCAGCAGCTTAGCCGGGACAGGGAACCACGAGCAGTACTTC. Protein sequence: CASSLAGTGNHEQYF.

CDR3 residues: CAISLDRDNSPLHF. In DNA form, the CDR3 reads TGTGCCATCAGTCTCGACAGGGACAATTCACCCCTCCACTTT. The chain combines TRBV10-3 with TRBJ1-6; 7 bases line up with TRBD1. CDR3 size: 14 residues. CDR1 ENHRY and CDR2 SYGVKD come from the germline V gene. Trimming at V came to 5 bases and at J to 7 bases, leaving 5 bases not matched to a gene.

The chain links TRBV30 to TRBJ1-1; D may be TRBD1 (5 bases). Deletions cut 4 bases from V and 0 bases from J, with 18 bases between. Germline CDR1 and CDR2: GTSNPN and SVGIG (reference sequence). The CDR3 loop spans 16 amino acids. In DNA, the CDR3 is TGTGCCTGGACCCGACGGGGGGGTGGCATGAACACTGAAGCTTTCTTT. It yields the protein CAWTRRGGGMNTEAFF.

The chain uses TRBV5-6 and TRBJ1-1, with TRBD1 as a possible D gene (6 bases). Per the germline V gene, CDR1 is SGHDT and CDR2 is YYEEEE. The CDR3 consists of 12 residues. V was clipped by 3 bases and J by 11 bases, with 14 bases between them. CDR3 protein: CASSYSGGGAFF. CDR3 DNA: TGTGCCAGCAGCTATTCTGGGGGCGGGGCTTTCTTT.

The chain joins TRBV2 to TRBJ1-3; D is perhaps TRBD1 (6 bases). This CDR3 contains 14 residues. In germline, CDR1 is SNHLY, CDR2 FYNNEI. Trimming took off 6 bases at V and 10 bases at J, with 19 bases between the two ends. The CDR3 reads CASRWTQGPRTIYF. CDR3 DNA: TGTGCCAGCAGGTGGACACAGGGCCCACGGACCATATATTTT. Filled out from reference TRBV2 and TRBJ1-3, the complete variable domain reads EPEVTQTPSHQVTQMGQEVILRCVPISNHLYFYWYRQILGQKVEFLVSFYNNEISEKSEIFDDQFSVERPDGSNFTLKIRSTKLEDSAMYFCASRWTQGPRTIYFGEGSWLTVV.

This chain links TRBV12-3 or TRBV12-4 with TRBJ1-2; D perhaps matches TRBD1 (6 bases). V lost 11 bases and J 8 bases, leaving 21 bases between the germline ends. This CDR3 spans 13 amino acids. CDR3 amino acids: CAVASSGESGYTF. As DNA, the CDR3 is TGTGCCGTAGCAAGTTCAGGGGAATCCGGCTACACCTTC.

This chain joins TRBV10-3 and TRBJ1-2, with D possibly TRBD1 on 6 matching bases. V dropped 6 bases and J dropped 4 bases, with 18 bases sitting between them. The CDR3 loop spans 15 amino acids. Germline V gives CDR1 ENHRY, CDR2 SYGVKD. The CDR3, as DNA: TGTGCCATCAGCGGAGGGGGGGAGACCGCCTATGGCTACACCTTC. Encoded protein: CAISGGGETAYGYTF.

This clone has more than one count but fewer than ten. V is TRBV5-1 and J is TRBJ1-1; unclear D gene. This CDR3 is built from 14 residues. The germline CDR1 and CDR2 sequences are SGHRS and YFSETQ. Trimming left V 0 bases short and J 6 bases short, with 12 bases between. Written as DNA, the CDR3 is TGCGCCAGCAGCTTGGCCGACGCGGGCGCTGAAGCTTTCTTT. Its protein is CASSLADAGAEAFF. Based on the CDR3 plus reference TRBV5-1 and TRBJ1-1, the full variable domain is KAGVTQTPRYLIKTRGQQVTLSCSPISGHRSVSWYQQTPGQGLQFLFEYFSETQRNKGNFPGRFSGRQFSNSRSEMNVSTLELGDSALYLCASSLADAGAEAFFGQGTRLTVV.

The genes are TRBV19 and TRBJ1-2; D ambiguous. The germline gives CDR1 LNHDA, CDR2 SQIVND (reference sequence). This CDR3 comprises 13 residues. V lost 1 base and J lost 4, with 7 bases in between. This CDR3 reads CASSIGRRYGYTF. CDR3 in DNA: TGTGCCAGTAGTATAGGGCGGCGCTATGGCTACACCTTC.

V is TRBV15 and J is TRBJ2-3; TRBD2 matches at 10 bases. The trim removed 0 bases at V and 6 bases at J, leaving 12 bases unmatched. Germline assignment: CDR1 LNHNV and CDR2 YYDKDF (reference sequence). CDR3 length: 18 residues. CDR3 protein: CATSRETRLAGPGDTQYF. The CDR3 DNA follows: TGTGCCACCAGCAGAGAGACTAGACTAGCGGGCCCGGGGGATACGCAGTATTTT.

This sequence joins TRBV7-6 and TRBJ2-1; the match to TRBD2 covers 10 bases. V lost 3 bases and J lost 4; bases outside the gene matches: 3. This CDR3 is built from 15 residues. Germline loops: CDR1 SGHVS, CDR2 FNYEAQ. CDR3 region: CASSFKLAGYNEQFF. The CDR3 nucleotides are TGTGCCAGCAGCTTCAAACTAGCGGGGTACAATGAGCAGTTCTTC.

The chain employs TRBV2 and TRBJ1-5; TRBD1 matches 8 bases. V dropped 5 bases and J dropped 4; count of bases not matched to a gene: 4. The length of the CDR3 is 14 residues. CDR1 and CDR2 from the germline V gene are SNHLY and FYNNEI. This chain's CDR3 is CASSTRQGNQPQHF. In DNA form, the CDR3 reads TGTGCCAGCAGTACTCGACAGGGGAATCAGCCCCAGCATTTT.

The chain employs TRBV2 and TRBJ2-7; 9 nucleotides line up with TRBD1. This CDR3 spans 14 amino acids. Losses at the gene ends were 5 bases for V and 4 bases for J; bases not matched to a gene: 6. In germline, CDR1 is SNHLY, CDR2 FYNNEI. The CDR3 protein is CASSYGTGSYEQYF. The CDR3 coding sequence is TGTGCCAGCAGTTACGGGACAGGGTCTTACGAGCAGTACTTC.

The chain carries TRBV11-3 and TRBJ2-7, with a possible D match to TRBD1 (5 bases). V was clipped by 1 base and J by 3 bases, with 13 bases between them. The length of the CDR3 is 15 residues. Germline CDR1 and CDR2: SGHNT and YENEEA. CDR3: CASSLGKGSYYEQYF. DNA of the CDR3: TGTGCCAGCAGCTTAGGAAAGGGGTCCTACTACGAGCAGTACTTC.

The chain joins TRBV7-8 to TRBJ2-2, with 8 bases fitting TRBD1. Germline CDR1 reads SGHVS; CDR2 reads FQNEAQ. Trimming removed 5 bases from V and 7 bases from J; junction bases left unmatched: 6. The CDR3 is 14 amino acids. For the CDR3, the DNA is TGTGCCAGCAGCCGAGGACAGGGACGCGGGGAGCTGTTTTTT. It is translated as CASSRGQGRGELFF.

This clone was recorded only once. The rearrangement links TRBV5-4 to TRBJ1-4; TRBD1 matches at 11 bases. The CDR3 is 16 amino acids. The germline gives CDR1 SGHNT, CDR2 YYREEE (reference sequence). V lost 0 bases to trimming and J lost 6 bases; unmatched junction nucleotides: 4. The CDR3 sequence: CASSLARTGGHEKLFF. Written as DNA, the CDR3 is TGTGCCAGCAGCTTGGCCAGGACAGGGGGCCATGAAAAACTGTTTTTT.

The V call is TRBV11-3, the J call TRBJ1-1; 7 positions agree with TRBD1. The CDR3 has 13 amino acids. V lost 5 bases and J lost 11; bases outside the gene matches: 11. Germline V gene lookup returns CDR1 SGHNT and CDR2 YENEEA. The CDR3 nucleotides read TGTGCCAGCAGCAGACAGGGAGCGACGAGGGCTTTCTTT. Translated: CASSRQGATRAFF.

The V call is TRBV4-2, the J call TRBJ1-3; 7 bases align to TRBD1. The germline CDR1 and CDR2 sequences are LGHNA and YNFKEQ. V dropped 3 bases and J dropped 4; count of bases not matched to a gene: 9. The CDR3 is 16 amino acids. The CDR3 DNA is TGTGCCAGCAGCCAGGTTATGCTACAGGGGGGAAACACCATATATTTT. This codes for CASSQVMLQGGNTIYF.

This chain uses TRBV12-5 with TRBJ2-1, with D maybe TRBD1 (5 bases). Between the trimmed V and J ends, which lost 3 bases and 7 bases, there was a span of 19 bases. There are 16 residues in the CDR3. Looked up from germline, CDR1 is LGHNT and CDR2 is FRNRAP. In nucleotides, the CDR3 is TGTGCTAGTGGTTTCGCCCCCGCAGGAAGGGGAAATGAGCAGTTCTTC. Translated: CASGFAPAGRGNEQFF.

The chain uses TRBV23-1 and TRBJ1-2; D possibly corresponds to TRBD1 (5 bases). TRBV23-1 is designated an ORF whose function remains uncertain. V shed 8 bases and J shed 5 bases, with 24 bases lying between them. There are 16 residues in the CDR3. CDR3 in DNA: TGCGCCAGCTCCTCCGACCGGGACTTCCCTGCTTATGGCTACACCTTC. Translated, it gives CASSSDRDFPAYGYTF.

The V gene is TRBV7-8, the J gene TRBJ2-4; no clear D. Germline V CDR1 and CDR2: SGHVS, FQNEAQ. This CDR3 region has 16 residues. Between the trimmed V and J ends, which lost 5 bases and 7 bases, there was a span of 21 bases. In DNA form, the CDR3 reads TGTGCCAGCAGCCCAAGGCCAGGCCGAAGCCCCAACATTCAGTACTTC. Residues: CASSPRPGRSPNIQYF.

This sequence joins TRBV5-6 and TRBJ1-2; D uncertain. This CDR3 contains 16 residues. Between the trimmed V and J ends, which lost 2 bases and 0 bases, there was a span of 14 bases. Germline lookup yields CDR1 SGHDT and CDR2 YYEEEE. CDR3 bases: TGTGCCAGCAGCTTTCTGCTAATATCACCTAACTATGGCTACACCTTC. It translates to CASSFLLISPNYGYTF.

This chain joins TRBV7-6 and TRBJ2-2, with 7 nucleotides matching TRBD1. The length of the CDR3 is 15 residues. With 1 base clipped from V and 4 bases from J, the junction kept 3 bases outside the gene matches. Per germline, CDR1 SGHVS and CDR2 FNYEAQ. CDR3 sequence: CASSLVQGVTGELFF. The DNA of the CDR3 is TGTGCCAGCAGCTTAGTCCAGGGGGTCACCGGGGAGCTGTTTTTT.

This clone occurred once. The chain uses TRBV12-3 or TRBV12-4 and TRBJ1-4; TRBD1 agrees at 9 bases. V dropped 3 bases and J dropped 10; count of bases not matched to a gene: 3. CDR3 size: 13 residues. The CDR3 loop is CASSLGQGGKLFF. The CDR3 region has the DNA TGTGCCAGCAGTTTGGGACAGGGCGGAAAACTGTTTTTT.

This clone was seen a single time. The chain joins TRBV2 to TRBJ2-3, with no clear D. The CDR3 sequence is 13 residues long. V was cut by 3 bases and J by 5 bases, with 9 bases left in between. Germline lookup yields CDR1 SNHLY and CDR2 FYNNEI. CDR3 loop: CASSELRLDTQYF. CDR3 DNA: TGTGCCAGCAGTGAGCTAAGACTAGATACGCAGTATTTT.

The DNA for the CDR3 is TGTGCCAGCAGCGCCGGGGATAATCAGCCCCAGCATTTT. It translates to CASSAGDNQPQHF. The chain recombines TRBV9 with TRBJ1-5; D is uncertain. V lost 3 bases and J 4 bases, leaving 8 bases between the germline ends. Germline assignment: CDR1 SGDLS and CDR2 YYNGEE. The CDR3 sequence is 13 residues long.

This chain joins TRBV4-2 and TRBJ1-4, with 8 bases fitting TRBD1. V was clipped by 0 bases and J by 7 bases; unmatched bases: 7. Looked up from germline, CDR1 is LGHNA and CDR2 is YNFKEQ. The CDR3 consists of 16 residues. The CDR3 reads CASSQDRGQGAEKLFF. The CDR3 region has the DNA TGTGCCAGCAGCCAAGATAGAGGGCAGGGGGCTGAAAAACTGTTTTTT.

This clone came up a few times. The CDR3 nucleotides are TGCAGTGCTAGTCCCAGCGGGGAAGAGACCCAGTACTTC. This translates into CSASPSGEETQYF. The V and J genes are TRBV20-1 and TRBJ2-5, with TRBD2 matching over 7 bases. Germline loops: CDR1 DFQATT, CDR2 SNEGSKA (reference sequence). This CDR3 region has 13 residues. Losses at the gene ends were 3 bases for V and 3 bases for J; bases not matched to a gene: 4.

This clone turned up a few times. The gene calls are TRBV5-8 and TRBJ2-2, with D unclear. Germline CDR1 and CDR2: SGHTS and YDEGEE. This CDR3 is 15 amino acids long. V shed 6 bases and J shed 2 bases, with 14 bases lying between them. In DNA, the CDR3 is TGTGCCAGCACCCCGCGGAGAGACAACACCGGGGAGCTGTTTTTT. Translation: CASTPRRDNTGELFF.

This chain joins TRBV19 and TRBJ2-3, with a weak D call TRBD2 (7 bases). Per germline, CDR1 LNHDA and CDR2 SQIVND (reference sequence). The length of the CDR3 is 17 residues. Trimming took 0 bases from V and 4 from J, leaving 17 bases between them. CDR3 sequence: CASSIDRAGRGPDTQYF. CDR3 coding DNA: TGTGCCAGTAGTATAGATAGGGCAGGGCGGGGGCCAGATACGCAGTATTTT. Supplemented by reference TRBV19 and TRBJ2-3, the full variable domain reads DGGITQSPKYLFRKEGQNVTLSCEQNLNHDAMYWYRQDPGQGLRLIYYSQIVNDFQKGDIAEGYSVSREKKESFPLTVTSAQKNPTAFYLCASSIDRAGRGPDTQYFGPGTRLTVL.

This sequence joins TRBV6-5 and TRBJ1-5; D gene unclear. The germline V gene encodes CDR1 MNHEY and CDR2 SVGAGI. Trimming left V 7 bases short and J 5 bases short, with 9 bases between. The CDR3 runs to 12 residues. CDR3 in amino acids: CASKREDQPQHF. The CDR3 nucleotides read TGTGCCAGCAAAAGGGAGGATCAGCCCCAGCATTTT.